This entry lists 28 T cell receptor beta chains sequenced from one sample in a study of blood T cell repertoires in COVID-19. The protocol was immunoSEQ multiplex PCR, while the TCRdb copy is restricted to in-frame clones and leaves out a portion. The table lists about 210,000 clones, about 90% of them singletons. The sequenced sample was peripheral blood. All receptors come from a man younger than 40 with acute or convalescent COVID-19.

The rearrangement links TRBV28 to TRBJ2-7, with 8 bases that match TRBD1. The germline V gene encodes CDR1 MDHEN and CDR2 SYDVKM. V gave up 1 base and J gave up 4 bases; unmatched junction bases: 6. The CDR3 is 15 amino acids. The CDR3 sequence: CASSLYPGGGYEQYF. Written as DNA, the CDR3 is TGTGCCAGCAGTTTATACCCAGGGGGCGGATACGAGCAGTACTTC.

This chain links TRBV6-5 with TRBJ1-1; TRBD1 agrees at 7 bases. CDR1 is MNHEY and CDR2 is SVGAGI in the germline V gene. The V segment lost 0 bases and the J segment 5 bases; nucleotides outside the gene matches: 9. This CDR3 comprises 16 residues. The CDR3 spells CASSYSRGGSATEAFF. In nucleotides, the CDR3 is TGTGCCAGCAGTTACTCGAGAGGGGGCTCGGCGACTGAAGCTTTCTTT.

This chain links TRBV28 with TRBJ2-7; 7 bases map to TRBD2. After removal of 8 bases from V and 1 base from J, the junction contained 8 bases not matched to a gene. Germline V CDR1 and CDR2: MDHEN, SYDVKM. This CDR3 comprises 14 residues. The CDR3 sequence: CASLTGGGSYEQYF. Written as DNA, the CDR3 is TGTGCCAGCCTCACCGGGGGAGGGTCCTACGAGCAGTACTTC.

This clone has a handful of counts. The J gene is TRBJ2-7, the V gene TRBV5-4, with D perhaps TRBD2 (6 bases). The ends were cut back, 0 bases at V and 7 bases at J, with 14 bases in the middle. In germline, CDR1 is SGHNT, CDR2 YYREEE (reference sequence). The CDR3 length is 14 residues. CDR3 sequence reads: CASSLASISGEQYF. CDR3 nucleotide sequence: TGTGCCAGCAGCTTGGCCAGTATTAGCGGAGAGCAGTACTTC.

V gene TRBV29-1 combines with J gene TRBJ1-5; 8 bases fit TRBD1. The CDR3 is 14 amino acids. V lost 7 bases to trimming and J lost 0 bases; unmatched junction nucleotides: 5. Germline V gives CDR1 SQVTM, CDR2 ANQGSEA. The CDR3 sequence: CSAKTGDSNQPQHF. CDR3 coding DNA: TGCAGCGCCAAGACAGGGGATAGCAATCAGCCCCAGCATTTT.

The rearrangement uses TRBV29-1 and TRBJ2-3, with no clear D. V was trimmed by 2 bases and J by 1 base, leaving 10 bases between them. The CDR3 spans 14 residues. Germline V gene lookup returns CDR1 SQVTM and CDR2 ANQGSEA. The CDR3 region has the DNA TGCAGCGTTGAATTGCAGACTGGCACAGATACGCAGTATTTT. Encoded protein: CSVELQTGTDTQYF.

CDR3 nucleotide sequence: TGTGCCTGGAGTCCGCCCGGACTCGGGAGGGCCAACGTCCTGACTTTC. Encoded protein: CAWSPPGLGRANVLTF. The V call is TRBV30, the J call TRBJ2-6; D perhaps matches TRBD2 (5 bases). Germline assignment: CDR1 GTSNPN and CDR2 SVGIG (reference sequence). This CDR3 contains 16 residues. V was clipped by 2 bases and J by 5 bases, with 16 bases between them.

This clone was detected only a few times. The chain is built from TRBV5-1 and TRBJ2-1, with TRBD2 matching over 11 bases. The germline gives CDR1 SGHRS, CDR2 YFSETQ. The V and J ends lost 4 bases and 13 bases, in that order; junction bases with no gene match: 7. The CDR3 totals 13 residues. As DNA, the CDR3 is TGCGCCAGCAGCACAACTAGCGGGGGCGAACAGTTCTTC. As protein: CASSTTSGGEQFF.

The chain combines TRBV28 with TRBJ1-1, with D uncertain. This CDR3 is built from 15 residues. The V end lost 5 bases, the J end lost 6 bases, and 19 bases lay between the germline ends. CDR1 is MDHEN and CDR2 is SYDVKM in the germline V gene. The CDR3 bases are TGTGCCAGCAGTGACCCCCGGGAGGGAACCTCTGAAGCTTTCTTT. Its protein product is CASSDPREGTSEAFF. Full variable domain (rest looked up from reference TRBV28 and TRBJ1-1): DVKVTQSSRYLVKRTGEKVFLECVQDMDHENMFWYRQDPGLGLRLIYFSYDVKMKEKGDIPEGYSVSREKKERFSLILESASTNQTSMYLCASSDPREGTSEAFFGQGTRLTVV.

The chain has TRBV4-1 and TRBJ2-7; 8 positions match TRBD1. Germline V gene data show CDR1 as MGHRA and CDR2 as YSYEKL. The CDR3 contains 15 residues. Germline trimming cut 4 bases from V and 1 base from J; bases unmatched to any gene: 6. Here the CDR3 DNA reads TGCGCCAGCAGCCCGGGGCAGGGGGCATCCTACGAGCAGTACTTC. Translated, it gives CASSPGQGASYEQYF.

The chain employs TRBV6-6 and TRBJ1-3; D possibly corresponds to TRBD1 (5 bases). The CDR3 covers 15 residues. V was pared by 4 bases and J by 2 bases, with 12 bases between. Germline CDR1 is MNHNY and CDR2 is SVGAGI (reference sequence). Here the CDR3 reads CASSSLQDTGNTIYF. In nucleotides, the CDR3 is TGTGCCAGCAGTTCCTTACAGGATACTGGAAACACCATATATTTT.

The V and J genes are TRBV27 and TRBJ2-1; possibly TRBD1 for D (6 bases). The CDR3 loop spans 14 amino acids. Germline V CDR1 and CDR2: MNHEY, SMNVEV (reference sequence). Trimming cost V 5 bases and J 8 bases, with 16 bases left between them. Here the CDR3 reads CASSLNGQFYEQFF. In DNA form, the CDR3 reads TGTGCCAGCAGTCTAAATGGACAGTTTTATGAGCAGTTCTTC.

CDR3 coding DNA: TGCGCCAGCAGCGGGGGTCTTGTAGGGACAGGGGGAATGAACACTGAAGCTTTCTTT. This codes for CASSGGLVGTGGMNTEAFF. V gene TRBV5-1 combines with J gene TRBJ1-1; 11 bases line up with TRBD1. This CDR3 comprises 19 residues. CDR1 is SGHRS, CDR2 YFSETQ, per germline. Germline trimming cut 4 bases from V and 0 bases from J; bases unmatched to any gene: 14.

J is TRBJ1-2 and V is TRBV11-2; D remains unclear. V was cut by 5 bases and J by 4 bases, with 11 bases left in between. Germline V CDR1 and CDR2: SGHAT, FQNNGV. There are 13 residues in the CDR3. The DNA of the CDR3 is TGTGCCAGCAGCCAAGACATTAGCTATGGCTACACCTTC. This encodes CASSQDISYGYTF.

The rearrangement links TRBV7-2 to TRBJ2-1; TRBD2 matches 13 bases. CDR1 and CDR2 (germline): SGHTA, FQGNSA. Trimming removed 5 bases from V and 9 bases from J; junction bases left unmatched: 10. The CDR3 contains 16 residues. The CDR3 reads CASSVGGTSGKVEQFF. The CDR3 bases are TGTGCCAGCAGCGTAGGTGGGACTAGCGGGAAGGTTGAGCAGTTCTTC.

The J gene is TRBJ2-7, the V gene TRBV13, with 9 bases matching TRBD1. The V segment lost 5 bases and the J segment 7 bases; nucleotides outside the gene matches: 12. CDR3 length equals 15 residues. Germline CDR1 is PRHDT and CDR2 is FYEKMQ (reference sequence). The CDR3 protein is CASSVSGTGTGEQYF. The CDR3 nucleotides read TGTGCCAGCAGCGTCTCCGGGACAGGGACGGGTGAGCAGTACTTC.

The chain is built from TRBV5-1 and TRBJ2-4; TRBD1 might be the D (6 bases). This CDR3 contains 16 residues. The V gene lost 2 bases and the J gene lost 3 bases, with 15 bases spanning the gap. Germline values: CDR1 SGHRS, CDR2 YFSETQ. The DNA of the CDR3 is TGCGCCAGCAGCTTATACTACAGGGAAGACAAAAACATTCAGTACTTC. This encodes CASSLYYREDKNIQYF. The whole variable domain, filled in from reference TRBV5-1 and TRBJ2-4, reads KAGVTQTPRYLIKTRGQQVTLSCSPISGHRSVSWYQQTPGQGLQFLFEYFSETQRNKGNFPGRFSGRQFSNSRSEMNVSTLELGDSALYLCASSLYYREDKNIQYFGAGTRLSVL.

This clone appeared once. V gene TRBV28 combines with J gene TRBJ1-5; possibly TRBD1 for D (6 bases). Deletions cut 6 bases from V and 3 bases from J, with 15 bases between. Germline loops: CDR1 MDHEN, CDR2 SYDVKM. The CDR3 consists of 15 residues. The CDR3 nucleotides read TGTGCCAGCAGCCACAGGGTTTCGACCAATCAGCCCCAGCATTTT. Translation: CASSHRVSTNQPQHF.

The rearrangement uses TRBV9 and TRBJ1-6; no clear D. V was pared by 0 bases and J by 7 bases, with 11 bases between. The CDR3 loop spans 15 amino acids. The V gene's germline CDR1 is SGDLS and CDR2 YYNGEE. CDR3 in DNA: TGTGCCAGCAGCGTAGGCGGGTCTGGCAATTCACCCCTCCACTTT. Translated, it gives CASSVGGSGNSPLHF.

This chain links TRBV10-1 with TRBJ2-7; TRBD1 agrees at 11 bases. Germline V gene data show CDR1 as WNHNN and CDR2 as SYGVQD (reference sequence). V gave up 6 bases and J gave up 4 bases; unmatched junction bases: 2. The CDR3 spans 13 residues. Here the CDR3 reads CASSRDRGYEQYF. CDR3 bases: TGCGCCAGCAGCCGGGACAGGGGGTACGAGCAGTACTTC.

The chain links TRBV5-6 to TRBJ2-1; TRBD1 is a possible D gene (5 bases). This CDR3 has 14 residues. V lost 4 bases and J lost 9, with 17 bases in between. The V gene's germline CDR1 is SGHDT and CDR2 YYEEEE. Written as DNA, the CDR3 is TGTGCCAGCAGCCATTATATCAGGGCTGGTGAGCAGTTCTTC. Encoded protein: CASSHYIRAGEQFF.

V usage is TRBV29-1 and J usage is TRBJ1-2; D is ambiguous. V lost 2 bases to trimming and J lost 7 bases, with 14 bases between them. Germline CDR1 and CDR2: SQVTM and ANQGSEA. The CDR3 is 13 residues long. Here the CDR3 DNA reads TGCAGCGTTGAACCGCGGACTGAGAGTGGCTACACCTTC. Encoded protein: CSVEPRTESGYTF.

This clone appeared once. This chain uses TRBV7-3 with TRBJ2-6; 7 nucleotides agree with TRBD1. This CDR3 region has 15 residues. The germline V gene encodes CDR1 SGHTA and CDR2 FQGTGA. The V segment lost 0 bases and the J segment 8 bases; nucleotides outside the gene matches: 4. CDR3 region: CASSLTPDRSNVLTF. DNA for the CDR3: TGTGCCAGCAGCTTAACCCCGGACAGGTCCAACGTCCTGACTTTC.

The gene calls are TRBV27 and TRBJ2-5; TRBD2 aligns across 10 bases. The CDR3 loop spans 16 amino acids. Germline trimming cut 2 bases from V and 3 bases from J; bases unmatched to any gene: 6. Germline V gene sequence: CDR1 MNHEY, CDR2 SMNVEV (reference sequence). The CDR3 sequence: CASSLVLAGVEETQYF. DNA for the CDR3: TGTGCCAGCAGTTTAGTTCTAGCGGGAGTAGAAGAGACCCAGTACTTC.

The chain joins TRBV6-6 to TRBJ2-1; tentative D call: TRBD1 (5 bases). The V gene lost 0 bases and the J gene lost 0 bases, with 9 bases spanning the gap. This CDR3 contains 16 residues. Germline V gene lookup returns CDR1 MNHNY and CDR2 SVGAGI (reference sequence). This CDR3 reads CASSYSGRSSYNEQFF. The CDR3 DNA reads TGTGCCAGCAGTTACTCGGGGCGGAGCTCCTACAATGAGCAGTTCTTC.

The chain uses TRBV10-3 and TRBJ1-5, with 8 bases lining up with TRBD1. The CDR3 contains 15 residues. Trimming cost V 5 bases and J 4 bases; bases outside gene matches: 7. Germline V gives CDR1 ENHRY, CDR2 SYGVKD. The DNA of the CDR3 is TGTGCCATCAGTCTGGACAGGGAGCGAAATCAGCCCCAGCATTTT. This sequence encodes CAISLDRERNQPQHF.

This rearrangement joins TRBV24-1 to TRBJ2-1, with TRBD2 as a possible D gene (6 bases). Trimming stripped 4 bases from V and 12 bases from J, with 21 bases between. There are 15 residues in the CDR3. Germline values: CDR1 KGHDR, CDR2 SFDVKD. The DNA of the CDR3 is TGTGCCACCAGTGACTCGGGACTTCGGGGAGTTGGGCAGTTCTTC. This translates into CATSDSGLRGVGQFF.

V and J are TRBV15 and TRBJ2-1; the D is unclear. This CDR3 comprises 18 residues. With 0 bases removed from V and 6 bases from J, the gap between germline ends came to 21 bases. Looked up from germline, CDR1 is LNHNV and CDR2 is YYDKDF (reference sequence). This CDR3 reads CATSRDLSRRLSSNEQFF. Here the CDR3 DNA reads TGTGCCACCAGCAGAGATCTCTCGCGGCGGCTGTCGAGCAATGAGCAGTTCTTC. The entire variable domain, with the rest obtained from reference TRBV15 and TRBJ2-1, is as follows: DAMVIQNPRYQVTQFGKPVTLSCSQTLNHNVMYWYQQKSSQAPKLLFHYYDKDFNNEADTPDNFQSRRPNTSFCFLDIRSPGLGDTAMYLCATSRDLSRRLSSNEQFFGPGTRLTVL.